This T cell receptor beta chain originates from a study of early T cells in non-severe SARS-CoV-2 infection. The wider study: Bulk RNA taken from unsorted whole blood was sequenced, leaving chains unpaired.

Trimming cost V 0 bases and J 0 bases; bases outside gene matches: 8. The V gene's germline CDR1 is DFQATT and CDR2 SNEGSKA (reference sequence). The CDR3 has 20 residues. The protocol attached unique molecular identifiers to individual cDNA molecules. TCRdb re-analysed the 5' RACE reads in MiXCR, keeping a single row per CDR3 protein. The table includes 15,000 to 25,000 distinct CDR3 sequences, approximately 4.4% detected once. Many counts were recorded for this clonotype. Its specificity is unknown. Study-wide results and limits: Reliance on VDJdb matching favored anti-spike CD8 responses; private and CD4 specificities were missed.

V gene TRBV20-1 combines with J gene TRBJ2-4; TRBD2 agrees at 16 bases. The sequenced material came from whole blood. This receptor was obtained from an adult who was a healthcare worker with PCR-confirmed SARS-CoV-2 infection or an uninfected control (not recorded which). CDR3 in amino acids: CSARDDTGTSGGEAKNIQYF. CDR3 sequence (DNA): TGCAGTGCTAGAGACGATACCGGGACTAGCGGGGGGGAAGCCAAAAACATTCAGTACTTC.